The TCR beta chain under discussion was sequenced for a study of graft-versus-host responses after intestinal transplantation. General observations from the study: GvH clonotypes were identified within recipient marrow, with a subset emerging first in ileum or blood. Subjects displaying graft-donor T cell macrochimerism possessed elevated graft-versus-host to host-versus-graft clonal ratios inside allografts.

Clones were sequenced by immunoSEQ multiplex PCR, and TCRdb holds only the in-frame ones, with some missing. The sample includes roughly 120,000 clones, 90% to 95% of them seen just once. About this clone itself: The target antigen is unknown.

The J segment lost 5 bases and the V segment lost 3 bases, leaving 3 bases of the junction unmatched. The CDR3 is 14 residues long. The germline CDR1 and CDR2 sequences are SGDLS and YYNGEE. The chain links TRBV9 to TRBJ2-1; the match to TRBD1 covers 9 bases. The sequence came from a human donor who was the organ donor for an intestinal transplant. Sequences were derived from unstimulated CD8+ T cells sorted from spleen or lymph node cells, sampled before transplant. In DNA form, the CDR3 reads TGTGCCAGCAGCGACCGGGACAGGGACAATGAGCAGTTCTTC. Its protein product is CASSDRDRDNEQFF.